These T cell receptor beta chains were read from a single sample in a study of blood T cell repertoires in COVID-19. Assay used: immunoSEQ multiplex PCR; TCRdb lists only in-frame clones, some missing. The profile shows 110,000 or so clones, approximately 90% of them singletons. Source material: peripheral blood. These receptors were taken from a woman between 65 and 79 years old who had recovered from COVID-19. The CDR3 runs from the conserved cysteine through the conserved F or W. A D gene is named only where the DNA matches it firmly. The listing skips clone size in some rows; elsewhere it reads once, few, many or a size class.

j_call v_call d_call clone_size cdr3_nt cdr3_aa
TRBJ1-4 TRBV30 NA many TGTGCCTGGAGTCCTCCGGGACTCTCACATGAAAAACTGTTTTTT CAWSPPGLSHEKLFF
TRBJ2-2 TRBV18 NA NA TGTGCCAGCTCATCTGACCAGGTGACGAACACCGGGGAGCTGTTTTTT CASSSDQVTNTGELFF
TRBJ1-3 TRBV5-6 NA NA TGTGCCAGCACGTATTATAGGGGATCTGGAAACACCATATATTTT CASTYYRGSGNTIYF
TRBJ2-7 TRBV30 NA NA TGTGCCTGGAGCTGGACGGACAGTAGGTCAGGGCAGTACTTC CAWSWTDSRSGQYF
TRBJ1-4 TRBV5-5 TRBD1 NA TGTGCCAGCAGTCTCGATCCGACAGGGGGCACAACTAATGAAAAACTGTTTTTT CASSLDPTGGTTNEKLFF
TRBJ2-7 TRBV20-1 NA NA TGCAGTGCTAGTGATGGAGGGCTCTCCTACGAGCAGTACTTC CSASDGGLSYEQYF
TRBJ2-7 TRBV29-1 NA NA TGCAGCGTTGTTCTACAGGTCGGCCACGAGCAGTACTTC CSVVLQVGHEQYF
TRBJ2-7 TRBV28 NA NA TGTGCCAGCAGTACCCCGACACTTCCCTACGAGCAGTACTTC CASSTPTLPYEQYF
TRBJ1-4 TRBV9 NA NA TGTGCCAGCAGCGTAGAGCCCCAAGAAAAACTGTTTTTT CASSVEPQEKLFF
TRBJ2-7 TRBV6-4 TRBD2 once TGTGCCAGCAACTTCGCTAGCGGGAGGGCCCGGAACGAGCAGTACTTC CASNFASGRARNEQYF
TRBJ2-7 TRBV6-2/TRBV6-3 NA NA TGTGCCAGCAGTTACCTAGGCAGCTACGAGCAGTACTTC CASSYLGSYEQYF
TRBJ2-7 TRBV3-1/TRBV3-2 NA NA TGTGCCAGCAGCCCATTCTATGGAGACTACGAGCAGTACTTC CASSPFYGDYEQYF
TRBJ2-7 TRBV28 NA NA TGTGCCAGCAGTTTAGTGGGAGCGGGCGACGAGCAGTACTTC CASSLVGAGDEQYF
TRBJ2-7 TRBV4-1 TRBD1 NA TGCGCCAGCAGCCAAGTGACAGGGCCCTCCTACGAGCAGTACTTC CASSQVTGPSYEQYF
TRBJ2-7 TRBV7-2 TRBD1 NA TGTGCCAGCAGCTTGAAGGGGGCCAACGAGCAGTACTTC CASSLKGANEQYF
TRBJ1-4 TRBV10-3 NA once TGTGCCATCAGTATCCTGGAGGGTGAAAAACTGTTTTTT CAISILEGEKLFF
TRBJ1-1 TRBV27 NA NA TGTGCCAGCAGTTTATCCCAGGGTCCTGAAGCTTTCTTT CASSLSQGPEAFF
TRBJ1-5 TRBV6-5 TRBD1 NA TGTGCCAGCAGTTATCGTGGGACAGCTAATCAGCCCCAGCATTTT CASSYRGTANQPQHF
TRBJ2-3 TRBV15 NA NA TGTGCCACCAGCAGAGATCGGGGAGACACAGATACGCAGTATTTT CATSRDRGDTDTQYF
TRBJ2-7 TRBV11-2 NA NA TGTGCCAGCAGCCCGAGGCCCTACGAGCAGTACTTC CASSPRPYEQYF
TRBJ1-2 TRBV14 TRBD1 NA TGTGCCAGCAGCCCGGTGACAGGGGAGTGGGCGAATGGCTACACCTTC CASSPVTGEWANGYTF
TRBJ1-5 TRBV14 NA NA TGTGCCAGCAGCCAAGAGCGGCTACAGGGAAAGGGGGTCCTTTTTCAGCCCCAGCATTTT CASSQERLQGKGVLFQPQHF
TRBJ2-7 TRBV19 NA NA TGTGCCAGTAGTGTGACACCATACTACGAGCAGTACTTC CASSVTPYYEQYF
TRBJ2-5 TRBV9 NA NA TGTGCCAGCAGCGACCACCGGGACAAAGAGACCCAGTACTTC CASSDHRDKETQYF
TRBJ2-1 TRBV19 TRBD2 NA TGTGCCAGTAGACGGCGGGGGGCGGACAATGAGCAGTTCTTC CASRRRGADNEQFF
TRBJ2-7 TRBV11-2 NA few TGTGCCAGCAGCTTAGCACAGGGTAACGAGCAGTACTTC CASSLAQGNEQYF
TRBJ2-1 TRBV27 NA NA TGTGCCAGCAGTTTATCGCGTGGCAATGAGCAGTTCTTC CASSLSRGNEQFF